The 20 T cell receptor beta chains below come from one sample, sequenced in a study of siplizumab effects on memory and regulatory T cells. The data were produced by immunoSEQ multiplex PCR, yet TCRdb's version contains in-frame clones alone and is incomplete. Here the sample spans tens of thousands of clones, 95% to 98% being singletons. The sequencing input was naive CD8+ T cells sorted from blood. Receptors originate from a human donor in good health.

The chain couples TRBV7-9 to TRBJ1-1, with D uncertain. Germline assignment: CDR1 SEHNR and CDR2 FQNEAQ (reference sequence). Trimming cost V 3 bases and J 1 base, with 6 bases left between them. The CDR3 has 13 amino acids. CDR3 DNA sequence: TGTGCCAGCAGCTTCAAGCCGAACACTGAAGCTTTCTTT. Amino acids: CASSFKPNTEAFF.

The rearrangement joins TRBV7-9 to TRBJ2-1; 9 bases map to TRBD2. Germline CDR1 is SEHNR and CDR2 is FQNEAQ (reference sequence). The CDR3 is 16 residues long. V was pared by 3 bases and J by 6 bases, with 9 bases of the junction left unmatched. CDR3 region: CASSFLAGESPNEQFF. In DNA, the CDR3 is TGTGCCAGCAGCTTTTTAGCGGGAGAATCGCCCAATGAGCAGTTCTTC.

The gene calls are TRBV18 and TRBJ2-6; D not resolved. The CDR3 spans 14 residues. Germline values: CDR1 KGHSH, CDR2 LQKENI. V was shortened by 2 bases and J by 1 base, with 3 bases between the two germline ends. CDR3 residues: CASSPDSGANVLTF. Here the CDR3 DNA reads TGTGCCAGCTCACCAGATTCTGGGGCCAACGTCCTGACTTTC. Filled out from reference TRBV18 and TRBJ2-6, the complete variable domain reads NAGVMQNPRHLVRRRGQEARLRCSPMKGHSHVYWYRQLPEEGLKFMVYLQKENIIDESGMPKERFSAEFPKEGPSILRIQQVVRGDSAAYFCASSPDSGANVLTFGAGSRLTVL.

This clone has a single count. The chain carries TRBV28 and TRBJ2-2, with 8 bases aligning to TRBD1. This CDR3 is 16 amino acids long. After removal of 6 bases from V and 3 bases from J, the junction contained 9 bases not matched to a gene. The germline CDR1 and CDR2 sequences are MDHEN and SYDVKM. The CDR3 protein is CASSLATGEDTGELFF. CDR3 DNA sequence: TGTGCCAGCAGCCTAGCGACAGGGGAAGACACCGGGGAGCTGTTTTTT. The complete variable domain, with remaining parts taken from reference TRBV28 and TRBJ2-2, reads DVKVTQSSRYLVKRTGEKVFLECVQDMDHENMFWYRQDPGLGLRLIYFSYDVKMKEKGDIPEGYSVSREKKERFSLILESASTNQTSMYLCASSLATGEDTGELFFGEGSRLTVL.

The V gene is TRBV6-6, the J gene TRBJ2-7; D gene ambiguous. CDR1 MNHNY and CDR2 SVGAGI come from the germline V gene (reference sequence). The CDR3 is made up of 13 amino acids. The ends were cut back, 0 bases at V and 3 bases at J, with 6 bases in the middle. CDR3 nucleotides: TGTGCCAGCAGTTACTCGGCCAGCTACGAGCAGTACTTC. Its protein product is CASSYSASYEQYF.

The gene calls are TRBV7-3 and TRBJ2-2; TRBD2 matches 8 bases. V gave up 2 bases and J gave up 7 bases; unmatched junction bases: 6. The germline CDR1 and CDR2 sequences are SGHTA and FQGTGA. This CDR3 comprises 15 residues. The CDR3 region has the DNA TGTGCCAGCAGCTTATACGGGAGGGATGGCGGGGAGCTGTTTTTT. This encodes CASSLYGRDGGELFF.

The chain uses TRBV28 and TRBJ1-5, with D maybe TRBD1 (5 bases). Germline CDR1 and CDR2: MDHEN and SYDVKM. V lost 2 bases and J 6 bases, leaving 14 bases between the germline ends. The CDR3 is made up of 15 amino acids. The CDR3 region has the DNA TGTGCCAGCAGTTTACTCCCACAGGCCACTCAGCCCCAGCATTTT. Protein: CASSLLPQATQPQHF.

This rearrangement joins TRBV11-2 to TRBJ1-1; TRBD1 aligns across 8 bases. Germline CDR1 is SGHAT and CDR2 is FQNNGV. J lost 5 bases, V lost 0 bases, and 2 bases had no gene match. The CDR3 is made up of 14 amino acids. The CDR3 DNA sequence: TGTGCCAGCAGCTTAGAAACAGGGGGGACTGAAGCTTTCTTT. It specifies CASSLETGGTEAFF.

The rearrangement links TRBV2 to TRBJ1-2, with D possibly TRBD1 on 5 matching bases. V dropped 3 bases and J dropped 3 bases, with 11 bases sitting between them. Germline V gene sequence: CDR1 SNHLY, CDR2 FYNNEI. The CDR3 contains 14 residues. The chain's CDR3 is CASSERGVDYGYTF. In DNA, the CDR3 is TGTGCCAGCAGTGAGAGAGGGGTCGACTATGGCTACACCTTC.

This rearrangement joins TRBV19 to TRBJ1-1; no definite D call. Germline CDR1 reads LNHDA; CDR2 reads SQIVND (reference sequence). The V end was cut by 3 bases, the J end by 6 bases, with 11 bases between. The CDR3 is 13 residues long. DNA of the CDR3: TGTGCCAGTAGTATCGGGCCATTCTCTGAAGCTTTCTTT. Encoded protein: CASSIGPFSEAFF.

V is TRBV18 and J is TRBJ2-1; weak D call: TRBD2 (7 bases). V shed 3 bases and J shed 0 bases, with 18 bases lying between them. The CDR3 length is 18 residues. Germline CDR1 KGHSH, CDR2 LQKENI. CDR3 loop: CASSPDTGRGSSYNEQFF. CDR3 sequence (DNA): TGTGCCAGCTCACCGGATACGGGGAGGGGGAGCTCCTACAATGAGCAGTTCTTC.

The chain's CDR3 is CASSIASGGDGYEQYF. The CDR3, as DNA: TGTGCCAGTAGTATAGCTTCCGGGGGCGACGGGTACGAGCAGTACTTC. This sequence joins TRBV19 and TRBJ2-7, with D possibly being TRBD1 or TRBD2 (6 bases each). The CDR3 extends over 16 amino acids. Germline V CDR1 and CDR2: LNHDA, SQIVND (reference sequence). With 1 base removed from V and 4 bases from J, the gap between germline ends came to 17 bases.

The CDR3 coding sequence is TGTGCCAGCAGCTTTCCTCAGACGATCTACAATGAGCAGTTCTTC. Its protein is CASSFPQTIYNEQFF. The rearrangement uses TRBV11-2 and TRBJ2-1; unclear D gene. Looked up from germline, CDR1 is SGHAT and CDR2 is FQNNGV. The CDR3 runs to 15 residues. The germline V and J ends were trimmed by 3 bases and 3 bases, with 12 bases remaining between them.

The chain is built from TRBV18 and TRBJ2-7; D ambiguous. Germline lookup yields CDR1 KGHSH and CDR2 LQKENI. This CDR3 spans 14 amino acids. V lost 2 bases and J lost 5, with 13 bases in between. The DNA for the CDR3 is TGTGCCAGCTCACCAAGGTCGAGTCCTCACGAGCAGTACTTC. Its translation: CASSPRSSPHEQYF.

The CDR3, as DNA: TGTGCCAGCAGCTTAGCAGAGGGACAGGTTTTTGGTGGCTACACCTTC. Translated: CASSLAEGQVFGGYTF. The chain employs TRBV7-9 and TRBJ1-2; 8 bases are shared with TRBD1. Looked up from germline, CDR1 is SEHNR and CDR2 is FQNEAQ (reference sequence). The trim removed 0 bases at V and 7 bases at J, leaving 10 bases unmatched. This CDR3 is 16 amino acids long.

As DNA, the CDR3 is TGTGCCGGATCAGGGGGCAGGAATGAGCAGTTCTTC. Translating gives CAGSGGRNEQFF. The V call is TRBV30, the J call TRBJ2-1; 8 bases align to TRBD1. This CDR3 is built from 12 residues. CDR1 is GTSNPN and CDR2 is SVGIG in the germline V gene (reference sequence). J was trimmed by 7 bases and V by 8 bases; bases with no gene match: 7.

CDR3 region: CASSWGQMNTEAFF. The CDR3 DNA reads TGTGCCAGCAGTTGGGGACAGATGAACACTGAAGCTTTCTTT. The chain carries TRBV5-6 and TRBJ1-1, with 7 bases matching TRBD1. With V trimmed by 5 bases and J by 0 bases, 4 bases remained unmatched. CDR1 is SGHDT, CDR2 YYEEEE, per germline. The CDR3 covers 14 residues.

This sequence joins TRBV29-1 and TRBJ2-7; D remains ambiguous. Germline values: CDR1 SQVTM, CDR2 ANQGSEA. The ends were cut back, 0 bases at V and 7 bases at J, with 13 bases in the middle. This CDR3 is built from 13 residues. CDR3: CSVEDPGRTEQYF. The CDR3 DNA sequence: TGCAGCGTTGAAGATCCGGGTCGGACGGAGCAGTACTTC.

The chain carries TRBV5-1 and TRBJ1-3; no reliable D call. The CDR3 loop spans 14 amino acids. The V end lost 0 bases, the J end lost 4 bases, and 8 bases lay between the germline ends. Germline V gene sequence: CDR1 SGHRS, CDR2 YFSETQ. The DNA for the CDR3 is TGCGCCAGCAGCTTGGAATTAGGAGGAAACACCATATATTTT. It yields the protein CASSLELGGNTIYF.

This clone was counted a single time. This rearrangement joins TRBV7-9 to TRBJ2-1, with 7 bases aligning to TRBD2. Germline lookup yields CDR1 SEHNR and CDR2 FQNEAQ (reference sequence). CDR3 length: 11 amino acids. V shed 11 bases, J shed 9 bases, and the junction held 7 bases outside the gene matches. DNA of the CDR3: TGTGCCTTCCCGGGGGGTGCTGAGCAGTTCTTC. Translation gives CAFPGGAEQFF. Full variable domain (rest looked up from reference TRBV7-9 and TRBJ2-1): DTGVSQNPRHKITKRGQNVTFRCDPISEHNRLYWYRQTLGQGPEFLTYFQNEAQLEKSRLLSDRFSAERPKGSFSTLEIQRTEQGDSAMYLCAFPGGAEQFFGPGTRLTVL.